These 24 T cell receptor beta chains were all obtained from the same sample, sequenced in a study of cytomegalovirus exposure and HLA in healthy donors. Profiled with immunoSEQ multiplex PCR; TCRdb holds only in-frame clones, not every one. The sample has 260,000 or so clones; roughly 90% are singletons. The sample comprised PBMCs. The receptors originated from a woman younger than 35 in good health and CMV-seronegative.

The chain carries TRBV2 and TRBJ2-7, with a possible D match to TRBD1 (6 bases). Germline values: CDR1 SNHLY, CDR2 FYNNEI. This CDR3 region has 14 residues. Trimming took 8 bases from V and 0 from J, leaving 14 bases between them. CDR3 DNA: TGTGCCAGCTCCACCGGGACACTCTCCTACGAGCAGTACTTC. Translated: CASSTGTLSYEQYF.

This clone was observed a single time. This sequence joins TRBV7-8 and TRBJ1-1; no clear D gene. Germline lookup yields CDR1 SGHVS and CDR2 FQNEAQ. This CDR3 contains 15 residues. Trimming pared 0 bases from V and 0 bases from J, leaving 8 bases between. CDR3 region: CASSLARFMNTEAFF. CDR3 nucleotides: TGTGCCAGCAGCTTAGCCAGGTTTATGAACACTGAAGCTTTCTTT.

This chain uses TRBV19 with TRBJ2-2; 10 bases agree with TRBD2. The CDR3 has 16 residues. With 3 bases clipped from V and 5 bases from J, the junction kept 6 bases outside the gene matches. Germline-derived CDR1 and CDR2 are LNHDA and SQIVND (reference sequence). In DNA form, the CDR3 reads TGTGCCAGTAGTATCCTAGCGGGAGTTGGGACCGGGGAGCTGTTTTTT. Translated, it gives CASSILAGVGTGELFF.

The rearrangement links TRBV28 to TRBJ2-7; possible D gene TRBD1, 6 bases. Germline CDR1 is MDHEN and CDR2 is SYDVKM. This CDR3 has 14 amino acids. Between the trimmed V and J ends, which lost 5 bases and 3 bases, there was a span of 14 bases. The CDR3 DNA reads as TGTGCCAGCAGTATTCCCGGGACAAACTACGAGCAGTACTTC. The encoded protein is CASSIPGTNYEQYF.

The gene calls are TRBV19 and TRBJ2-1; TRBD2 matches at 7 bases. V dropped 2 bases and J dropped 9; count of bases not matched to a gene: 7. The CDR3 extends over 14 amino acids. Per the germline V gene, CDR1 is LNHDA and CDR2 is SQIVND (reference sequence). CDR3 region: CASSITREYGEQFF. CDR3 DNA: TGTGCCAGTAGTATAACGCGGGAGTATGGTGAGCAGTTCTTC.

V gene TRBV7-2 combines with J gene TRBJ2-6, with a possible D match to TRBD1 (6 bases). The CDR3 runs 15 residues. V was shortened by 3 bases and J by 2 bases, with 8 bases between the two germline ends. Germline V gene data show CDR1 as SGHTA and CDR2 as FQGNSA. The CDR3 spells CASSFTGTGANVLTF. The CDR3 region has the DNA TGTGCCAGCAGCTTTACAGGGACTGGGGCCAACGTCCTGACTTTC.

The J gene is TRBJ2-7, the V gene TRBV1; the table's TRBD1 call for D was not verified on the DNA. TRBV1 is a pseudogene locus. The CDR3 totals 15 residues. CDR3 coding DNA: TGCACCAGCAGCCATAACAGGGGGCCCCCCTACGAGCAGTACTTC. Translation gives CTSSHNRGPPYEQYF.

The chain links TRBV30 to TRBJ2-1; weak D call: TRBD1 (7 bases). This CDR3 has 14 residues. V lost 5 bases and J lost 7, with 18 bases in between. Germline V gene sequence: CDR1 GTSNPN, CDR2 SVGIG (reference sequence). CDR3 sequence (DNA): TGTGCCTGGGGTACCTCAGGGGGGCTAAATGAGCAGTTCTTC. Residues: CAWGTSGGLNEQFF.

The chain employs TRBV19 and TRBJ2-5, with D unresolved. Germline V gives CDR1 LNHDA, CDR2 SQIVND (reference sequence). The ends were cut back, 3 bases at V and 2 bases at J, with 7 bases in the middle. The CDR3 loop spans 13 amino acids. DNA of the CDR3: TGTGCCAGTAGTATCTTCAGGCAAGAGACCCAGTACTTC. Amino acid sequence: CASSIFRQETQYF.

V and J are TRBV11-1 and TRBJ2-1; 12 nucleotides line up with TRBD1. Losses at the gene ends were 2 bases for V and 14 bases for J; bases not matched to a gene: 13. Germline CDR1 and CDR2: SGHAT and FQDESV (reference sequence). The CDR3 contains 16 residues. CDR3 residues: CASSLSGTGGLQFEFF. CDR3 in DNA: TGTGCCAGCAGCTTATCCGGGACAGGGGGCTTACAGTTTGAGTTCTTC.

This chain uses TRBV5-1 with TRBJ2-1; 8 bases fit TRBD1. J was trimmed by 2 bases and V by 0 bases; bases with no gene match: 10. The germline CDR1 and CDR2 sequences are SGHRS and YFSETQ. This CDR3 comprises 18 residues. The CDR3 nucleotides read TGCGCCAGCAGCTTGGATTTCGGACAGGGCCCCCCCTACAATGAGCAGTTCTTC. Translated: CASSLDFGQGPPYNEQFF.

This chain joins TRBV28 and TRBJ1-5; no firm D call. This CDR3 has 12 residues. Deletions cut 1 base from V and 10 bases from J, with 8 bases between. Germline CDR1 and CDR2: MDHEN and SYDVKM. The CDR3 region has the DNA TGTGCCAGCAGTTTATCCGGTCGTCCCCAGCATTTT. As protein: CASSLSGRPQHF.

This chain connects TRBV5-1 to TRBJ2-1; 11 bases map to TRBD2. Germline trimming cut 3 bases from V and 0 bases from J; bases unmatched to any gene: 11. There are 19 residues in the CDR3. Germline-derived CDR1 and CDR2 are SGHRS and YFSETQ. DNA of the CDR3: TGCGCCAGCAGCTATCCCGGGACTAGCGGCTTCAGCTCCTACAATGAGCAGTTCTTC. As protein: CASSYPGTSGFSSYNEQFF.

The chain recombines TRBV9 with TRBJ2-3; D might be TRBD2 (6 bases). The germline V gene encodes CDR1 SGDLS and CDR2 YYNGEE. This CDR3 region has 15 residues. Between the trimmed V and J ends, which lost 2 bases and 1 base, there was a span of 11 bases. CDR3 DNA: TGTGCCAGCAGCGTTGGAGGGTCTGGCACAGATACGCAGTATTTT. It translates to CASSVGGSGTDTQYF.

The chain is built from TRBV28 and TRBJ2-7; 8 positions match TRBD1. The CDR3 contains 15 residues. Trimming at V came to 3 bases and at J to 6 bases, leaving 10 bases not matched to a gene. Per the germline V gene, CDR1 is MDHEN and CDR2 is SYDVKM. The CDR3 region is CASSFLPGQGPEQYF. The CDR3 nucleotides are TGTGCCAGCAGTTTCCTCCCTGGACAGGGCCCCGAGCAGTACTTC.

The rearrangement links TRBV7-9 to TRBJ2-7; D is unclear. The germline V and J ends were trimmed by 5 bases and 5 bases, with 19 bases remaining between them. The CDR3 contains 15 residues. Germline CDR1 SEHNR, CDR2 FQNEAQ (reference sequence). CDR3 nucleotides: TGTGCCAGCAGCCATCCACCATCCCCACACCACGAGCAGTACTTC. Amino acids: CASSHPPSPHHEQYF.

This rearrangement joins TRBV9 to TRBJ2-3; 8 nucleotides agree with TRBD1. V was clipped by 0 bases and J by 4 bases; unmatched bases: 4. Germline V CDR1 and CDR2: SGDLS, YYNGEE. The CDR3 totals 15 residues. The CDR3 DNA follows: TGTGCCAGCAGCGTAGGGAGGACAGGGCCAGATACGCAGTATTTT. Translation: CASSVGRTGPDTQYF.

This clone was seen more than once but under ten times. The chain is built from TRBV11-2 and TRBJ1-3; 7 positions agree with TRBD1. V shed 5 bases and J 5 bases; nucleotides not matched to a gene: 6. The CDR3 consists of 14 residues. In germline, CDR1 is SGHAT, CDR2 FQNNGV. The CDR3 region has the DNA TGTGCCAGCAGCCCGGGACAGTGGAGAAACACCATATATTTT. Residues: CASSPGQWRNTIYF. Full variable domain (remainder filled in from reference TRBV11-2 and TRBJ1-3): EAGVAQSPRYKIIEKRQSVAFWCNPISGHATLYWYQQILGQGPKLLIQFQNNGVVDDSQLPKDRFSAERLKGVDSTLKIQPAKLEDSAVYLCASSPGQWRNTIYFGEGSWLTVV.

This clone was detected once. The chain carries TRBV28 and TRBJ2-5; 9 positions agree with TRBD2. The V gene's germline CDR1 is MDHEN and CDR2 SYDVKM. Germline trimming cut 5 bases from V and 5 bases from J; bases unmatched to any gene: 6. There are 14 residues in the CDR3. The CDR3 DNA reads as TGTGCCAGCAGTCCAGTAGCGGGAGTCGAGACCCAGTACTTC. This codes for CASSPVAGVETQYF. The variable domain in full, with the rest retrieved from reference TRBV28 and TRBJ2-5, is DVKVTQSSRYLVKRTGEKVFLECVQDMDHENMFWYRQDPGLGLRLIYFSYDVKMKEKGDIPEGYSVSREKKERFSLILESASTNQTSMYLCASSPVAGVETQYFGPGTRLLVL.

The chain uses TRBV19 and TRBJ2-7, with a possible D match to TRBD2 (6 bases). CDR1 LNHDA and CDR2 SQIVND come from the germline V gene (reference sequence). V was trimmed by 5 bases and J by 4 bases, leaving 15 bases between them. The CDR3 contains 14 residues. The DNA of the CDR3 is TGTGCCAGTAGTTTCGTCGGCGGGGCATACGAGCAGTACTTC. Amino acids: CASSFVGGAYEQYF.

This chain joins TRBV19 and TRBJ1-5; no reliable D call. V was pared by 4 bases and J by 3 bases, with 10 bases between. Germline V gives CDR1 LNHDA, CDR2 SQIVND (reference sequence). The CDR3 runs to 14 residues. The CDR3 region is CASSTTVNNQPQHF. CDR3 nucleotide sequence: TGTGCCAGTAGTACTACCGTCAACAATCAGCCCCAGCATTTT.

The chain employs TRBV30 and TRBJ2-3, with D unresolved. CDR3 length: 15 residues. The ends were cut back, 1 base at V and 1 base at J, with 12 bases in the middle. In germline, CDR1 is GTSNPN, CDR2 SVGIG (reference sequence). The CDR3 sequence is CAWSDDPAGTDTQYF. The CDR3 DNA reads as TGTGCCTGGAGTGACGATCCGGCGGGCACAGATACGCAGTATTTT.

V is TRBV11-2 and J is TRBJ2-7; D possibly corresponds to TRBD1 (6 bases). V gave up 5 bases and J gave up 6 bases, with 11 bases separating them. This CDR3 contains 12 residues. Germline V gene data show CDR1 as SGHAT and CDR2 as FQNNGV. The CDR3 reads CASSQQGFEQYF. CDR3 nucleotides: TGTGCCAGCAGCCAACAGGGATTCGAGCAGTACTTC.

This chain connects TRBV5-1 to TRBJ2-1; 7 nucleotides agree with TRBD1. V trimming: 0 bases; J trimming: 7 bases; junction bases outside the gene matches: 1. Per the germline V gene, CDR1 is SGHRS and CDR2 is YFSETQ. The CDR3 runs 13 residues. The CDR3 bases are TGCGCCAGCAGCTTGGCGGGACAGAATGAGCAGTTCTTC. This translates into CASSLAGQNEQFF. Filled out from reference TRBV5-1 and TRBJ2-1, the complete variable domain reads KAGVTQTPRYLIKTRGQQVTLSCSPISGHRSVSWYQQTPGQGLQFLFEYFSETQRNKGNFPGRFSGRQFSNSRSEMNVSTLELGDSALYLCASSLAGQNEQFFGPGTRLTVL.